A single sample is the source of the 10 T cell receptor beta chains below, sequenced in a study of cytomegalovirus exposure and HLA in healthy donors. Clones were sequenced by immunoSEQ multiplex PCR, and TCRdb holds only the in-frame ones, with some missing. The sample contains around 170,000 clones, about 85% of which appear only once. The specimen was PBMCs. Source of these receptors: a man aged 18 to 35 in good health and CMV-seropositive.

This chain connects TRBV28 to TRBJ1-2; weak D call: TRBD1 (6 bases). CDR1 is MDHEN, CDR2 SYDVKM, per germline. Trimming left V 8 bases short and J 8 bases short, with 21 bases between. The CDR3 consists of 14 residues. The CDR3 DNA is TGTGCCAGCGGTACCTCAACAGGGTTAAGAGGCTACACCTTC. Translating gives CASGTSTGLRGYTF.

The chain combines TRBV18 with TRBJ2-1, with TRBD2 matching 7 bases. J lost 5 bases, V lost 1 base, and 5 bases had no gene match. The CDR3 is 15 residues long. The germline V gene has CDR1 KGHSH and CDR2 LQKENI. The DNA of the CDR3 is TGTGCCAGCTCACCACAGAGCGGGGCAGACAATGAGCAGTTCTTC. This translates into CASSPQSGADNEQFF.

This clone has only a few counts. This rearrangement joins TRBV6-5 to TRBJ2-2; D perhaps matches TRBD1 (5 bases). The CDR3 contains 13 residues. The V end lost 9 bases, the J end lost 5 bases, and 13 bases lay between the germline ends. Germline assignment: CDR1 MNHEY and CDR2 SVGAGI. The DNA of the CDR3 is TGTGCCAGTAGTAGGGGTTCGACCGGGGAGCTGTTTTTT. Amino acids: CASSRGSTGELFF.

This clone was found a few times. V usage is TRBV4-2 and J usage is TRBJ1-2; D possibly corresponds to TRBD1 (6 bases). Trimming took 4 bases from V and 0 from J, leaving 15 bases between them. The CDR3 totals 16 residues. Per germline, CDR1 LGHNA and CDR2 YNFKEQ. CDR3 nucleotide sequence: TGTGCCAGCAGCCGTACGACAGGCCCTACTAACTATGGCTACACCTTC. Its protein is CASSRTTGPTNYGYTF.

The V call is TRBV28, the J call TRBJ1-5; D possibly corresponds to TRBD1 (6 bases). Germline CDR1 is MDHEN and CDR2 is SYDVKM. V lost 6 bases to trimming and J lost 3 bases, with 12 bases between them. The CDR3 consists of 14 residues. Here the CDR3 reads CASSRRTDNQPQHF. The CDR3 nucleotides read TGTGCCAGCAGCCGTAGGACAGACAATCAGCCCCAGCATTTT.

The V and J genes are TRBV4-1 and TRBJ1-2; no definite D call. The germline CDR1 and CDR2 sequences are MGHRA and YSYEKL. Deletions cut 1 base from V and 5 bases from J, with 8 bases between. The CDR3 totals 13 residues. The CDR3 region is CASSQVGEYGYTF. For the CDR3, the DNA is TGCGCCAGCAGCCAAGTGGGCGAATATGGCTACACCTTC.

The rearrangement uses TRBV10-2 and TRBJ1-1; 8 nucleotides match TRBD1. J gave up 4 bases and V 8 bases, and 6 bases lay outside the gene matches. Per germline, CDR1 WSHSY and CDR2 SAAADI. CDR3 length: 13 residues. The DNA for the CDR3 is TGCGCCAGCGGAACAGGGGGTCGCACTGAAGCTTTCTTT. Protein: CASGTGGRTEAFF.

The chain employs TRBV28 and TRBJ1-1, with D hard to call. The CDR3 spans 13 residues. With 10 bases removed from V and 2 bases from J, the gap between germline ends came to 14 bases. Per germline, CDR1 MDHEN and CDR2 SYDVKM. CDR3 residues: CATRRGINTEAFF. The DNA of the CDR3 is TGTGCCACGCGGCGAGGTATAAACACTGAAGCTTTCTTT.

J is TRBJ1-1 and V is TRBV2; D is unresolved. Trimming cost V 6 bases and J 3 bases, with 11 bases left between them. The germline CDR1 and CDR2 sequences are SNHLY and FYNNEI. This CDR3 is built from 13 residues. The CDR3 region is CASRGSLYTEAFF. The CDR3 DNA follows: TGTGCCAGCAGGGGGAGCCTGTACACTGAAGCTTTCTTT.

The chain uses TRBV5-1 and TRBJ2-3; 9 nucleotides match TRBD2. Trimming cost V 4 bases and J 0 bases; bases outside gene matches: 3. Germline V lookup: CDR1 SGHRS, CDR2 YFSETQ. CDR3 length: 15 residues. The CDR3 coding sequence is TGCGCCAGCAGCCGGACTAGCGACAGCACAGATACGCAGTATTTT. It is translated as CASSRTSDSTDTQYF.